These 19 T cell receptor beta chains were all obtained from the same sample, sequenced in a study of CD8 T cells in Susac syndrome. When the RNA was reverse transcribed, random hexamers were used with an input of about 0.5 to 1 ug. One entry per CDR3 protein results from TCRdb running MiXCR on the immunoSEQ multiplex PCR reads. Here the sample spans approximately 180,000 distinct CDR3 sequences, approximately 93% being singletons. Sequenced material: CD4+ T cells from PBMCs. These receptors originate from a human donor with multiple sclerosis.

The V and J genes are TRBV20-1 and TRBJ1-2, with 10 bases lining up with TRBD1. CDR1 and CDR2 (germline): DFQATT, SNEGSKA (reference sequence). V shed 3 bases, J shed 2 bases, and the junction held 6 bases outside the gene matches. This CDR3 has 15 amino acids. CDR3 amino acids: CSARDEGQGNYGYTF. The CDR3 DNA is TGCAGTGCTAGGGATGAGGGACAGGGGAACTATGGCTACACCTTC.

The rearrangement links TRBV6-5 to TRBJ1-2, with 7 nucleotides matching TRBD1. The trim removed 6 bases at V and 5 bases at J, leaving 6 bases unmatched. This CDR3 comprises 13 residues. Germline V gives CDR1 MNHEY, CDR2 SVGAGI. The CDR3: CASSPGTVYGYTF. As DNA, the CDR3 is TGTGCCAGCAGCCCTGGGACAGTTTATGGCTACACCTTC.

CDR3 sequence reads: CASSLRGYDTEAFF. CDR3 sequence (DNA): TGTGCCAGCAGTTTAAGGGGATACGACACTGAAGCTTTCTTT. The chain combines TRBV27 with TRBJ1-1, with a tentative D call TRBD1 (5 bases). V was pared by 2 bases and J by 3 bases, with 10 bases between. The CDR3 is 14 amino acids. CDR1 is MNHEY, CDR2 SMNVEV, per germline (reference sequence).

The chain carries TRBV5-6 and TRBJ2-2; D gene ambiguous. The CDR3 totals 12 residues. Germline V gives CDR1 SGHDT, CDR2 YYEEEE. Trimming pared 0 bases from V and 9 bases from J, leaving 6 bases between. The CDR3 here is CASSLGPWELFF. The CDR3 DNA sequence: TGTGCCAGCAGCTTGGGGCCGTGGGAGCTGTTTTTT.

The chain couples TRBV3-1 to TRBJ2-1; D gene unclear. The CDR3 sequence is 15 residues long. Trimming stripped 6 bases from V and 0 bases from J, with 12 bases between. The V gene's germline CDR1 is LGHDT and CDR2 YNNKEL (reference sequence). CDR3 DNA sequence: TGTGCCAGCAGGAAAGACCCGAGCTCCTACAATGAGCAGTTCTTC. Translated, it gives CASRKDPSSYNEQFF.

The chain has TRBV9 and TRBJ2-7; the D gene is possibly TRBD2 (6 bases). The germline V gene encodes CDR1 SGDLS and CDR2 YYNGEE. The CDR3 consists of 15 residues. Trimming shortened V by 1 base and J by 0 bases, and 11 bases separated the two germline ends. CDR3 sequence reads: CASSVSSADSYEQYF. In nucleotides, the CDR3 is TGTGCCAGCAGCGTATCTAGCGCCGACTCCTACGAGCAGTACTTC.

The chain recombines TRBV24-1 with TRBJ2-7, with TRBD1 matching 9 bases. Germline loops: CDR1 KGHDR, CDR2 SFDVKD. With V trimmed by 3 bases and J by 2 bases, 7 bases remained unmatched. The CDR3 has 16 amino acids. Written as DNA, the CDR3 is TGTGCCACCAGTGATGCTCCAGGGACAGGGACCTACGAGCAGTACTTC. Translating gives CATSDAPGTGTYEQYF.

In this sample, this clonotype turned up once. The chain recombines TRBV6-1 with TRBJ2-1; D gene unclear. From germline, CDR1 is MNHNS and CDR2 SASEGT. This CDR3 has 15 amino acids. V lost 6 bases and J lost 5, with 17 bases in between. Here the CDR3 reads CASRTLRTNDNEQFF. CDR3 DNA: TGTGCCAGCAGGACCCTCCGGACGAACGACAATGAGCAGTTCTTC.

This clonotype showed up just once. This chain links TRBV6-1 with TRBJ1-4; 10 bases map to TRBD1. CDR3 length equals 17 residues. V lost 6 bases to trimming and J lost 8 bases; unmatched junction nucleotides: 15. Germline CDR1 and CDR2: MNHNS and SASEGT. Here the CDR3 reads CASRNPGTGVRGEKLFF. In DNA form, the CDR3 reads TGTGCCAGCAGGAACCCCGGGACAGGGGTACGTGGAGAAAAACTGTTTTTT.

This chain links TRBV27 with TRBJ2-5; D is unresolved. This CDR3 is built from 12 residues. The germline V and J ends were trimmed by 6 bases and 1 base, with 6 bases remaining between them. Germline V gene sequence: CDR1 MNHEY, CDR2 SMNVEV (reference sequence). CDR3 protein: CASRSVQETQYF. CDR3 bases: TGTGCCAGCAGGAGCGTCCAAGAGACCCAGTACTTC.

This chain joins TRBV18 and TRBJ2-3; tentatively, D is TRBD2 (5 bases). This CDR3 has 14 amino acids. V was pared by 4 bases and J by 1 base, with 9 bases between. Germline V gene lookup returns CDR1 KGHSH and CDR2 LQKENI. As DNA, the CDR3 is TGTGCCAGCTCACGGGAGTTGCGCACAGATACGCAGTATTTT. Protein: CASSRELRTDTQYF.

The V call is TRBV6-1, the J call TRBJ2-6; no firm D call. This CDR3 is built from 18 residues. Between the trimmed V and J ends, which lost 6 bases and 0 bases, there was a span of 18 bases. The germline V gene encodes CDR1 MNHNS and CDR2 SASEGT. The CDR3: CASRNARAKGSGANVLTF. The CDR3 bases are TGTGCCAGCAGAAACGCCCGGGCCAAAGGCTCTGGGGCCAACGTCCTGACTTTC.

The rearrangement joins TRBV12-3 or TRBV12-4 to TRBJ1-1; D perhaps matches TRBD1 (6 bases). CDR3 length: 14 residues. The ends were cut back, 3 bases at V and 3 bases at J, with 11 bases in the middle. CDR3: CASSFGAGDTEAFF. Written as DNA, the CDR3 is TGTGCCAGCAGTTTTGGTGCAGGGGACACTGAAGCTTTCTTT.

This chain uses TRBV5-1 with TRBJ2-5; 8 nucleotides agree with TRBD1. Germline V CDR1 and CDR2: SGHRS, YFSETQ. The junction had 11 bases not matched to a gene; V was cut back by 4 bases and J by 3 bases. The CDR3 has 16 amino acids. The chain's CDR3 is CASSPRTGTGEETQYF. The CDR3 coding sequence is TGCGCCAGCAGCCCTCGTACCGGGACAGGAGAAGAGACCCAGTACTTC.

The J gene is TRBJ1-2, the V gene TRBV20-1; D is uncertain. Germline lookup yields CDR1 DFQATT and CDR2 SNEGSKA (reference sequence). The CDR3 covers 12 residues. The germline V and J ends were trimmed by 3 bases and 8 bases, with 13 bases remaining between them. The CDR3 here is CSASTVTYGYTF. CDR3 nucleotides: TGCAGTGCTAGTACAGTTACTTACGGCTACACCTTC.

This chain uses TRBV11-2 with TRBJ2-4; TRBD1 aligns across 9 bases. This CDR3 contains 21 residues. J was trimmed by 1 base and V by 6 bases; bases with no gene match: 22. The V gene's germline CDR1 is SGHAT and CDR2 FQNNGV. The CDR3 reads CASSSYPRTGATWGAKNIQYF. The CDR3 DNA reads TGTGCCAGCAGTTCTTATCCCCGGACAGGGGCTACCTGGGGGGCCAAAAACATTCAGTACTTC.

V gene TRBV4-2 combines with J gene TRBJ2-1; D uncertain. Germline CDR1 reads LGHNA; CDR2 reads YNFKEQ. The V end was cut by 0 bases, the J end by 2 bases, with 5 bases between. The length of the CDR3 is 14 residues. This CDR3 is CASSQDEAYNEQFF. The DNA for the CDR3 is TGTGCCAGCAGCCAAGATGAGGCCTACAATGAGCAGTTCTTC.

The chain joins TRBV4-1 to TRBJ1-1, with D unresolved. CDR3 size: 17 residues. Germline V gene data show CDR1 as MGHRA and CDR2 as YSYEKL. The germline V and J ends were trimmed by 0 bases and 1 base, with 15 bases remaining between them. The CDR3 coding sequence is TGCGCCAGCAGCCAAGATAGGTCCACAGAGAGGAACACTGAAGCTTTCTTT. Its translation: CASSQDRSTERNTEAFF.

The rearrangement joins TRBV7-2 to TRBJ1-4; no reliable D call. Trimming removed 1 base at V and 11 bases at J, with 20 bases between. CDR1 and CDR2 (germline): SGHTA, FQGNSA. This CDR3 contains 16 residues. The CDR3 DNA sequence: TGTGCCAGCAGCTTAGGCCAGACCCTTGGTTCGGGGAAACTGTTTTTT. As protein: CASSLGQTLGSGKLFF.